These T cell receptor beta chains were read from a single sample in a study of CD8 T cells in Susac syndrome. TCRdb ran MiXCR on the immunoSEQ multiplex PCR reads and lists one entry per CDR3 protein. The table has some 58,000 distinct CDR3 sequences, roughly 94% seen once. Sequenced sample: CD8+ T cells from PBMCs. Receptor source: a human donor with Susac syndrome. Both conserved end residues are part of each CDR3. Fields, in order: CDR3 length, D gene, clone size, J gene, V gene, CDR3 protein, CDR3 DNA. A D gene is named only where the DNA matches it firmly. Clone size is given for some rows only: seen once, a few or many times, or a class if the clone is expanded.

CDR3 length: 13; D gene: NA; clone size: NA; J gene: TRBJ1-1; V gene: TRBV7-9; CDR3 protein: CASTSSPDTEAFF; CDR3 DNA: TGTGCCAGCACCTCTTCCCCGGACACTGAAGCTTTCTTT
CDR3 length: 17; D gene: TRBD1; clone size: once; J gene: TRBJ2-1; V gene: TRBV20-1; CDR3 protein: CSARDRGRDRGFDEQFF; CDR3 DNA: TGCAGTGCTAGAGATCGGGGACGGGACAGGGGGTTCGATGAGCAGTTCTTC
CDR3 length: 14; D gene: TRBD2; clone size: NA; J gene: TRBJ2-3; V gene: TRBV13; CDR3 protein: CASSTGTSVDTQYF; CDR3 DNA: TGTGCCAGCAGCACCGGGACTAGTGTGGATACGCAGTATTTT
CDR3 length: 15; D gene: TRBD1; clone size: NA; J gene: TRBJ1-2; V gene: TRBV4-2; CDR3 protein: CASSDGTGGFYGYTF; CDR3 DNA: TGTGCCAGCAGCGACGGGACAGGGGGCTTCTATGGCTACACCTTC
CDR3 length: 16; D gene: NA; clone size: NA; J gene: TRBJ2-7; V gene: TRBV7-3; CDR3 protein: CASSLTGAGETYEQYF; CDR3 DNA: TGTGCCAGCAGCTTAACCGGCGCAGGGGAAACCTACGAGCAGTACTTC
CDR3 length: 15; D gene: NA; clone size: NA; J gene: TRBJ2-5; V gene: TRBV7-2; CDR3 protein: CASSLAGGGPETQYF; CDR3 DNA: TGTGCCAGCAGCTTAGCGGGTGGGGGCCCAGAGACCCAGTACTTC
CDR3 length: 11; D gene: NA; clone size: NA; J gene: TRBJ2-7; V gene: TRBV7-3; CDR3 protein: CASSLPGQQYF; CDR3 DNA: TGTGCCAGCAGCTTACCGGGACAGCAGTACTTC
CDR3 length: 17; D gene: TRBD2; clone size: NA; J gene: TRBJ2-1; V gene: TRBV20-1; CDR3 protein: CSARRGTSGGHYNEQFF; CDR3 DNA: TGCAGTGCTAGAAGGGGGACTAGCGGGGGACACTACAATGAGCAGTTCTTC
CDR3 length: 12; D gene: NA; clone size: NA; J gene: TRBJ1-2; V gene: TRBV30; CDR3 protein: CAWSLGDYGYTF; CDR3 DNA: TGTGCCTGGAGTCTGGGTGACTATGGCTACACCTTC
CDR3 length: 18; D gene: TRBD2; clone size: NA; J gene: TRBJ2-3; V gene: TRBV10-3; CDR3 protein: CAISESWLAGGPTDTQYF; CDR3 DNA: TGTGCCATCAGTGAGTCGTGGCTAGCGGGGGGGCCCACAGATACGCAGTATTTT
CDR3 length: 14; D gene: TRBD1; clone size: once; J gene: TRBJ1-4; V gene: TRBV12-5; CDR3 protein: CASGQDRGNEKLFF; CDR3 DNA: TGTGCTAGTGGGCAAGACAGGGGGAACGAAAAACTGTTTTTT
CDR3 length: 15; D gene: NA; clone size: NA; J gene: TRBJ2-5; V gene: TRBV5-1; CDR3 protein: CASSLGPQGIETQYF; CDR3 DNA: TGCGCCAGCAGCTTGGGGCCTCAGGGAATCGAGACCCAGTACTTC
CDR3 length: 15; D gene: TRBD2; clone size: NA; J gene: TRBJ2-5; V gene: TRBV5-1; CDR3 protein: CASSLGGLFQETQYF; CDR3 DNA: TGCGCCAGCAGCTTGGGGGGACTATTCCAAGAGACCCAGTACTTC
CDR3 length: 13; D gene: NA; clone size: NA; J gene: TRBJ2-3; V gene: TRBV19; CDR3 protein: CASSIELTDTQYF; CDR3 DNA: TGTGCCAGTAGTATCGAACTAACAGATACGCAGTATTTT
CDR3 length: 13; D gene: TRBD2; clone size: NA; J gene: TRBJ2-7; V gene: TRBV30; CDR3 protein: CAWKSGVSYEQYF; CDR3 DNA: TGTGCCTGGAAAAGCGGGGTCTCCTACGAGCAGTACTTC
CDR3 length: 15; D gene: TRBD2; clone size: NA; J gene: TRBJ2-1; V gene: TRBV27; CDR3 protein: CASSFLAGGNNEQFF; CDR3 DNA: TGTGCCAGCAGTTTCCTAGCGGGGGGGAACAATGAGCAGTTCTTC
CDR3 length: 14; D gene: NA; clone size: NA; J gene: TRBJ2-7; V gene: TRBV15; CDR3 protein: CATSLNLATYEQYF; CDR3 DNA: TGTGCCACCAGCCTAAACCTTGCAACCTACGAGCAGTACTTC